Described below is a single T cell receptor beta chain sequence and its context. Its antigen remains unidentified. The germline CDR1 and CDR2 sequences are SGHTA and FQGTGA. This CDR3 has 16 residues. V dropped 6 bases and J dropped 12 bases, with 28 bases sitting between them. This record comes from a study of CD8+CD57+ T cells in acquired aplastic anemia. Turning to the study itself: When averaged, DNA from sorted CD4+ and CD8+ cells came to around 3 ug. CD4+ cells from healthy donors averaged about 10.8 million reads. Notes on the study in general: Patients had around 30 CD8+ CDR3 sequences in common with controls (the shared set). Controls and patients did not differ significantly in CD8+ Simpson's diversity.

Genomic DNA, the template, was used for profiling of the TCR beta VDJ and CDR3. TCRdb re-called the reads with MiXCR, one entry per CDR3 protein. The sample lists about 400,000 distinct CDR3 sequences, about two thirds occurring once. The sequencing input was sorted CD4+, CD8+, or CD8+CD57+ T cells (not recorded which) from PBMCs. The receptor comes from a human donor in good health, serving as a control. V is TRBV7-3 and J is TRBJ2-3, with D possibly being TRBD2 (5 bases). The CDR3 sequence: CASSWAGDSSSDNQYF. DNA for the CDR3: TGTGCCAGCAGTTGGGCCGGGGATTCTTCCTCCGACAACCAGTATTTT.